The 11 T cell receptor beta chains below come from one sample, sequenced in a study of T-cell reconstitution after alpha-beta-depleted transplantation in children. It was with unique molecular identifiers that the TCRbeta library was prepared. TCRdb reprocessed the PCR reads with MiXCR, giving one entry per CDR3 protein. The data contain approximately 500,000 distinct CDR3 sequences, about 10% of them singletons. This specimen consisted of PBMCs, obtained before TCRalphabeta/CD19-depleted stem cell transplant. Receptors were obtained from a child aged 2 to 15 with inherited bone marrow failure, due to receive a stem cell transplant.

This clonotype appeared many times. This chain uses TRBV20-1 with TRBJ2-1; 7 nucleotides match TRBD2. Germline V gene sequence: CDR1 DFQATT, CDR2 SNEGSKA (reference sequence). The CDR3 sequence is 13 residues long. The junction had 3 bases not matched to a gene; V was cut back by 5 bases and J by 2 bases. The CDR3 coding sequence is TGCAGTGCTCTAGCGGTTACCTACAATGAGCAGTTCTTC. Translating gives CSALAVTYNEQFF.

The sample holds many counts of this clonotype. The gene calls are TRBV12-3 or TRBV12-4 and TRBJ1-1; D possibly corresponds to TRBD1 (6 bases). V was cut by 2 bases and J by 1 base, with 8 bases left in between. The CDR3 is made up of 14 amino acids. The CDR3 spells CASSLLTGNTEAFF. CDR3 DNA: TGTGCCAGCAGTTTATTGACAGGGAACACTGAAGCTTTCTTT.

This clonotype was found a few times. V usage is TRBV6-2 or TRBV6-3 and J usage is TRBJ2-1; no clear D gene. The V gene's germline CDR1 is MNHEY and CDR2 SVGEGT. This CDR3 contains 12 residues. The V end lost 0 bases, the J end lost 10 bases, and 7 bases lay between the germline ends. Here the CDR3 reads CASSYSRWEQFF. CDR3 DNA sequence: TGTGCCAGCAGTTACTCGCGGTGGGAGCAGTTCTTC.

In the case of this clonotype: A read error may be the cause here, since a much bigger clone is one base away. The chain carries TRBV6-5 and TRBJ2-7; 7 positions agree with TRBD1. The V gene's germline CDR1 is MNHEY and CDR2 SVGAGI. After removal of 4 bases from V and 3 bases from J, the junction contained 18 bases not matched to a gene. The CDR3 has 18 residues. The CDR3 coding sequence is TGTGCCAGCAGTTCCCGACAGGGTACACCGGGACAGCTCTACGAGCAGTACTTC. Encoded protein: CASSSRQGTPGQLYEQYF.

This clonotype has only a few counts. The chain uses TRBV20-1 and TRBJ2-2, with D possibly TRBD2 on 6 matching bases. CDR1 DFQATT and CDR2 SNEGSKA come from the germline V gene (reference sequence). V was cut by 6 bases and J by 7 bases, with 21 bases left in between. The CDR3 sequence is 15 residues long. CDR3 amino acids: CSASTRKGYNGELFF. The CDR3 nucleotides are TGCAGTGCCTCGACTAGAAAGGGGTATAACGGGGAGCTGTTTTTT.

V and J are TRBV30 and TRBJ2-1; possible D gene TRBD2, 5 bases. The V end was cut by 0 bases, the J end by 10 bases, with 13 bases between. CDR1 is GTSNPN, CDR2 SVGIG, per germline (reference sequence). The CDR3 contains 13 residues. This CDR3 is CAWSVVELVEQFF. Written as DNA, the CDR3 is TGTGCCTGGAGTGTAGTAGAACTAGTGGAGCAGTTCTTC.

This clonotype was picked up many times. The chain employs TRBV28 and TRBJ2-2; TRBD1 is a possible D gene (5 bases). CDR3 size: 14 residues. In germline, CDR1 is MDHEN, CDR2 SYDVKM. The V end lost 3 bases, the J end lost 4 bases, and 9 bases lay between the germline ends. The CDR3 region is CASSLPGITGELFF. The CDR3 DNA sequence: TGTGCCAGCAGTTTGCCAGGGATCACCGGGGAGCTGTTTTTT.

For this clonotype: A much larger clone is a single base away; this may be a read error. The chain carries TRBV5-6 and TRBJ2-7, with unresolved D. Germline V lookup: CDR1 SGHDT, CDR2 YYEEEE. The ends were cut back, 1 base at V and 6 bases at J, with 20 bases in the middle. The CDR3 has 16 residues. CDR3 nucleotide sequence: TGTGCCAGCAGCTTGTCTAGATGGTACGAGGCGGTCGAGCAGTACTTC. Its protein product is CASSLSRWYEAVEQYF.

Many counts were recorded for this clonotype. The J gene is TRBJ2-2, the V gene TRBV20-1, with D perhaps TRBD1 (6 bases). The CDR3 totals 15 residues. Looked up from germline, CDR1 is DFQATT and CDR2 is SNEGSKA (reference sequence). Deletions cut 5 bases from V and 1 base from J, with 14 bases between. The CDR3 here is CSAGDMIWNTGELFF. The DNA of the CDR3 is TGCAGTGCTGGGGACATGATTTGGAACACCGGGGAGCTGTTTTTT.

Comment on this clonotype: This may stem from a read error, because a much larger clone lies one nucleotide away. The chain employs TRBV4-3 and TRBJ2-1; no clear D. The CDR3 consists of 13 residues. Germline V gene lookup returns CDR1 LGHNA and CDR2 YSLEER. V lost 0 bases, J lost 9 bases, and 9 bases lay in between. CDR3 loop: CASSQELGREQFF. For the CDR3, the DNA is TGCGCCAGCAGCCAAGAATTAGGCCGTGAGCAGTTCTTC.

The V and J genes are TRBV7-8 and TRBJ1-2; unclear D gene. Trimming removed 5 bases from V and 6 bases from J, with 7 bases in between. This CDR3 comprises 11 residues. The germline V gene has CDR1 SGHVS and CDR2 FQNEAQ. The CDR3 spells CASSLENGYTF. The CDR3 DNA sequence: TGTGCCAGCAGCCTGGAGAATGGCTACACCTTC.